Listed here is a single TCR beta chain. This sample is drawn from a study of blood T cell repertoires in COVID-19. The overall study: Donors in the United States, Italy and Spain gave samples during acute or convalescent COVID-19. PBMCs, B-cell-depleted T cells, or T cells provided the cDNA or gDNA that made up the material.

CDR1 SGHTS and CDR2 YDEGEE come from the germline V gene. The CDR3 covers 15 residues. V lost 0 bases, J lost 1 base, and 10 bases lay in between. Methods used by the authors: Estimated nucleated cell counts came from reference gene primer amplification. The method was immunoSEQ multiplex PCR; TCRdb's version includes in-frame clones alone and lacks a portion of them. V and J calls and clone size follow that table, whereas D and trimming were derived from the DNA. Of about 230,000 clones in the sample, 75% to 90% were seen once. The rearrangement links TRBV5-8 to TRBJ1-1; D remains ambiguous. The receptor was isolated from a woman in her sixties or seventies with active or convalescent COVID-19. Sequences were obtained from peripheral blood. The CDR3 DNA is TGTGCCAGCAGCTTGGCCCGCAGTTGGAACACTGAAGCTTTCTTT. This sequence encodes CASSLARSWNTEAFF. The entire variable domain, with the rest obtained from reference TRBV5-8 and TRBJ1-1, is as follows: EAGVTQSPTHLIKTRGQQATLRCSPISGHTSVYWYQQALGLGLQFLLWYDEGEERNRGNFPPRFSGRQFPNYSSELNVNALELEDSALYLCASSLARSWNTEAFFGQGTRLTVV.